A selection of T cell receptor beta chains follows, all from one sample in a study of cytomegalovirus exposure and HLA in healthy donors. The assay was immunoSEQ multiplex PCR, and TCRdb's table has in-frame clones only and misses some. Of about 65,000 clones listed, approximately 60% are singletons. The source material was PBMCs. Receptors originate from a man aged 25-40 years in good health and CMV-seronegative. Both conserved end residues are part of each CDR3. D genes are given only for firm matches. Expanded clones are given a class, and other clones once, few, many or no size at all.

j_call	v_call	d_call	clone_size	cdr3_aa	cdr3_nt
TRBJ2-1	TRBV5-1	-	-	CASSLAVEQFF	TGCGCCAGCAGCTTGGCTGTCGAGCAGTTCTTC
TRBJ1-6	TRBV4-2	TRBD1	-	CASSQLRDRSGGSPLHF	TGTGCCAGCAGCCAACTCCGGGACAGGTCCGGGGGTTCACCCCTCCACTTT
TRBJ1-6	TRBV5-6	-	-	CASSLGGDNSPLHF	TGTGCCAGCAGCTTGGGCGGGGATAATTCACCCCTCCACTTT
TRBJ1-5	TRBV7-2	TRBD1	-	CASSLVGQANQPQHF	TGTGCCAGCAGCTTAGTCGGACAGGCAAATCAGCCCCAGCATTTT
TRBJ2-7	TRBV7-8	TRBD2	-	CASSLAGLAGGSYEQYF	TGTGCCAGCAGCTTAGCCGGACTAGCGGGGGGCTCCTACGAGCAGTACTTC
TRBJ2-5	TRBV6-4	-	few	CASSAAPGINREETQYF	TGTGCCAGCAGTGCCGCCCCGGGTATAAACCGTGAAGAGACCCAGTACTTC
TRBJ1-6	TRBV6-5	-	few	CASSYLGQLYNSPLHF	TGTGCCAGCAGTTACCTAGGACAGCTTTATAATTCACCCCTCCACTTT
TRBJ2-1	TRBV27	-	-	CASSWGGNGGEQFF	TGTGCCAGCAGTTGGGGGGGCAACGGCGGTGAGCAGTTCTTC
TRBJ2-5	TRBV6-1	TRBD2	-	CASSSGGTGETQYF	TGTGCCAGCAGCAGCGGGGGGACGGGGGAGACCCAGTACTTC
TRBJ2-7	TRBV4-1	-	few	CASSQDPGQTIYEQYF	TGCGCCAGCAGCCAAGACCCAGGCCAGACGATCTACGAGCAGTACTTC
TRBJ2-7	TRBV30	TRBD2	-	CAWSGGAGDYEQYF	TGTGCCTGGAGTGGAGGGGCGGGGGACTACGAGCAGTACTTC
TRBJ1-2	TRBV7-2	TRBD1	-	CASSPQGGDGWGDRYTF	TGTGCCAGCAGCCCTCAGGGGGGAGACGGGTGGGGGGATCGCTACACCTTC
TRBJ1-2	TRBV6-5	TRBD1	few	CASSLDRDSAYGYTF	TGTGCCAGCAGCCTGGACAGGGATTCGGCATATGGCTACACCTTC
TRBJ2-5	TRBV6-6	TRBD1	few	CASSYLTGRETQYF	TGTGCCAGCAGTTACCTGACAGGGCGGGAGACCCAGTACTTC
TRBJ2-5	TRBV7-8	-	few	CASSLTAGAAPTQYF	TGTGCCAGCAGCTTAACCGCGGGGGCTGCCCCGACCCAGTACTTC
TRBJ2-1	TRBV5-8	TRBD1	-	CASSQQRTGTFSSYNEQFF	TGTGCCAGCAGCCAACAGAGGACAGGAACCTTCAGCTCCTACAATGAGCAGTTCTTC
TRBJ2-7	TRBV5-4	-	-	CASSSSSYEQYF	TGTGCCAGCAGCTCGAGCTCCTACGAGCAGTACTTC
TRBJ1-1	TRBV27	-	-	CASSLFRNTEAFF	TGTGCCAGCAGTTTATTCCGGAACACTGAAGCTTTCTTT
TRBJ2-2	TRBV7-3	-	-	CASSHTGSPGELFF	TGTGCCAGCAGCCATACGGGGTCCCCCGGGGAGCTGTTTTTT
TRBJ1-1	TRBV6-5	TRBD1	-	CASSDRQGHTEAFF	TGTGCCAGCAGTGATAGACAGGGGCACACTGAAGCTTTCTTT
TRBJ1-2	TRBV7-8	TRBD1	-	CASSSGQGAVYGYTF	TGTGCCAGCAGCTCTGGACAGGGGGCGGTCTATGGCTACACCTTC
TRBJ2-7	TRBV4-2	-	few	CASSQDLAGVTYEQYF	TGTGCCAGCAGCCAAGATCTGGCAGGGGTGACCTACGAGCAGTACTTC
TRBJ1-5	TRBV18	-	-	CASHGGSNQPQHF	TGTGCCAGCCACGGAGGTAGCAATCAGCCCCAGCATTTT
TRBJ2-1	TRBV25-1	-	-	CASSLWLNEQFF	TGTGCCAGCAGCTTATGGCTCAATGAGCAGTTCTTC
TRBJ2-7	TRBV7-8	TRBD2	-	CASSLGARGNSYEQYF	TGTGCCAGCAGCTTAGGCGCGCGGGGGAACTCCTACGAGCAGTACTTC
TRBJ2-1	TRBV11-2	-	-	CASSPLANEQFF	TGTGCCAGCAGCCCTCTAGCAAATGAGCAGTTCTTC
TRBJ1-1	TRBV19	-	-	CASSMGGAYTEAFF	TGTGCCAGTAGTATGGGAGGGGCGTACACTGAAGCTTTCTTT
TRBJ1-3	TRBV4-2	-	once	CASSQADSISGNTIYF	TGTGCCAGCAGCCAAGCGGACAGCATCTCTGGAAACACCATATATTTT
TRBJ2-3	TRBV7-6	TRBD2	-	CASSLDWVGGAYTDTQYF	TGTGCCAGCAGCTTAGATTGGGTCGGGGGGGCCTACACAGATACGCAGTATTTT
TRBJ2-3	TRBV6-5	-	-	CASSYDGSTDTQYF	TGTGCCAGCAGTTACGACGGGAGTACAGATACGCAGTATTTT
TRBJ1-1	TRBV20-1	-	-	CSAREGAEAFF	TGCAGTGCCCGCGAGGGGGCTGAAGCTTTCTTT
TRBJ2-3	TRBV11-2	-	-	CASSFNTDTQYF	TGTGCCAGCAGCTTTAACACAGATACGCAGTATTTT
TRBJ1-1	TRBV15	-	-	CATSRADTQAFF	TGTGCCACCAGCAGAGCTGACACCCAAGCTTTCTTT
TRBJ1-2	TRBV30	TRBD1	-	CAWSGTAANYGYTF	TGTGCCTGGAGCGGGACAGCCGCTAACTATGGCTACACCTTC
TRBJ2-1	TRBV30	-	-	CAWSVQGWHEQFF	TGTGCCTGGAGTGTACAGGGCTGGCATGAGCAGTTCTTC
TRBJ1-6	TRBV30	-	-	CAWSPLPMGRGKSPLHF	TGTGCCTGGAGTCCCCTCCCTATGGGCAGGGGCAAATCACCCCTCCACTTT
TRBJ1-1	TRBV13	-	-	CASSREQNTEAFF	TGTGCCAGCAGCCGGGAGCAGAACACTGAAGCTTTCTTT
TRBJ2-1	TRBV6-5	TRBD1	-	CATTRRQGNEQFF	TGTGCCACTACGAGAAGACAGGGCAATGAGCAGTTCTTC
TRBJ2-3	TRBV7-9	TRBD1	once	CASSLIQGDTQYF	TGTGCCAGCAGCTTGATACAGGGGGATACGCAGTATTTT
TRBJ2-7	TRBV5-1	-	few	CASSPGSSYEQYF	TGCGCCAGCAGCCCCGGGTCCTCTTACGAGCAGTACTTC
TRBJ1-1	TRBV9	-	-	CASSVRTGNTEAFF	TGTGCCAGCAGCGTGAGAACAGGGAACACTGAAGCTTTCTTT
TRBJ1-5	TRBV19	TRBD1	few	CASSITGGKQPQHF	TGTGCCAGTAGTATCACAGGGGGCAAGCAGCCCCAGCATTTT
TRBJ1-5	TRBV27	-	-	CASSRKLHQPQHF	TGTGCCAGCAGTAGGAAACTACATCAGCCCCAGCATTTT
TRBJ2-5	TRBV30	TRBD2	few	CAWSVQLAGVNQETQYF	TGTGCCTGGAGTGTACAGCTAGCGGGGGTGAACCAAGAGACCCAGTACTTC
TRBJ2-5	TRBV2	TRBD2	-	CASTSSRGGVETQYF	TGTGCCAGCACCTCGAGTCGGGGAGGGGTAGAGACCCAGTACTTC
TRBJ2-2	TRBV2	TRBD2	-	CASSWASGDTGELFF	TGTGCCAGCAGCTGGGCTAGCGGGGACACCGGGGAGCTGTTTTTT
TRBJ1-2	TRBV2	TRBD1	-	CASRGGQATSYGYTF	TGTGCCAGCAGGGGGGGACAGGCGACTTCCTATGGCTACACCTTC
TRBJ2-7	TRBV15	-	-	CATSIGGGVGSYEQYF	TGTGCCACCAGCATAGGAGGGGGCGTCGGCTCCTACGAGCAGTACTTC
TRBJ2-1	TRBV5-1	-	once	CASSHAAPGAAKYNEQFF	TGCGCCAGCAGCCACGCCGCCCCCGGCGCGGCGAAATACAATGAGCAGTTCTTC
TRBJ1-2	TRBV2	-	few	CASSKDRSNYGYTF	TGTGCCAGCAGTAAAGACAGGTCTAACTATGGCTACACCTTC
TRBJ1-5	TRBV2	-	once	CASSESGGLSNQPQHF	TGTGCCAGCAGTGAGAGCGGGGGGCTGAGCAATCAGCCCCAGCATTTT
TRBJ1-5	TRBV6-1	TRBD1	-	CASSVIQDRGQPQHF	TGTGCCAGCAGTGTGATCCAGGACAGGGGTCAGCCCCAGCATTTT
TRBJ2-7	TRBV5-1	-	-	CASSLAQGRGEQYF	TGCGCCAGCAGCTTGGCCCAGGGGAGGGGGGAGCAGTACTTC
TRBJ1-1	TRBV18	-	once	CASSPAGGGSEAFF	TGTGCCAGCTCACCTGCGGGGGGAGGTAGTGAAGCTTTCTTT
TRBJ2-2	TRBV14	TRBD1	-	CASRAGTAKAGELFF	TGTGCCAGCAGAGCCGGGACAGCGAAAGCCGGGGAGCTGTTTTTT
TRBJ1-1	TRBV6-5	-	-	CASSYRTTPGDTEAFF	TGTGCCAGCAGTTACCGAACGACCCCGGGGGACACTGAAGCTTTCTTT
TRBJ2-1	TRBV20-1	-	medium-sized	CSLDRNNEQFF	TGCAGCCTGGACAGAAACAATGAGCAGTTCTTC
TRBJ2-7	TRBV6-5	-	-	CASSYSGGRYEQYF	TGTGCCAGCAGTTACTCCGGGGGGCGGTACGAGCAGTACTTC
TRBJ2-1	TRBV2	TRBD2	once	CASSGLAGGSLDEQFF	TGTGCCAGCAGTGGACTAGCGGGGGGGTCTTTGGATGAGCAGTTCTTC